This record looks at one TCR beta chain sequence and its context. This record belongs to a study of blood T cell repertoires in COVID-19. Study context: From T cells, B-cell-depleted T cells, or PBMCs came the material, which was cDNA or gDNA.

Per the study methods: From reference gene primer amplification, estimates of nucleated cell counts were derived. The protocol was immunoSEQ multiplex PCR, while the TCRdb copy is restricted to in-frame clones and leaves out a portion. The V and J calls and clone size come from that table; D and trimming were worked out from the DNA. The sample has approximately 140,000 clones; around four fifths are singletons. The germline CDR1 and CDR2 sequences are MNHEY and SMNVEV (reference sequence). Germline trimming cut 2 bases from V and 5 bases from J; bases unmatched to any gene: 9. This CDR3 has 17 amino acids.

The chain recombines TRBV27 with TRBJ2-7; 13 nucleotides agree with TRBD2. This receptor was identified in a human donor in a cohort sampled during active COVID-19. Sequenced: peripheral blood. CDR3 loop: CASSLNSGTSGIHEQYF. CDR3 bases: TGTGCCAGCAGTTTAAATAGCGGGACTAGCGGGATCCACGAGCAGTACTTC.